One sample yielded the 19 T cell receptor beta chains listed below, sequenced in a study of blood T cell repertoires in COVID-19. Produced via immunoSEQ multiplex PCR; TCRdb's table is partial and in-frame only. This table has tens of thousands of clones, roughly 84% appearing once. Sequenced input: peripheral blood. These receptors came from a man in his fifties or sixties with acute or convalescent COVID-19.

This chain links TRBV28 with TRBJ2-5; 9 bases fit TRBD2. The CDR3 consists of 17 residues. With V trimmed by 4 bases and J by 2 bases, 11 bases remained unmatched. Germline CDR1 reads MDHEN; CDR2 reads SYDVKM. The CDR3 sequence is CASSSRGRREGQETQYF. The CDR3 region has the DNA TGTGCCAGCAGTTCCCGGGGTCGGCGGGAGGGTCAAGAGACCCAGTACTTC.

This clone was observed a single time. The CDR3 loop reads CASSYGTGFGNTIYF. The CDR3, as DNA: TGTGCCAGCAGTTACGGGACAGGGTTTGGAAACACCATATATTTT. This chain uses TRBV6-5 with TRBJ1-3, with 9 positions matching TRBD1. Germline trimming cut 2 bases from V and 3 bases from J; bases unmatched to any gene: 2. The CDR3 runs to 15 residues. Germline V gives CDR1 MNHEY, CDR2 SVGAGI.

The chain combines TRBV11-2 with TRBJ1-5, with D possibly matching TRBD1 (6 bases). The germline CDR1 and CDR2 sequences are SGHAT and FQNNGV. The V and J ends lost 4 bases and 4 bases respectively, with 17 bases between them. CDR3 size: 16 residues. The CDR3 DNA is TGTGCCAGCAGCTCCGAGACAGGACGGAGGAATCAGCCCCAGCATTTT. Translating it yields CASSSETGRRNQPQHF.

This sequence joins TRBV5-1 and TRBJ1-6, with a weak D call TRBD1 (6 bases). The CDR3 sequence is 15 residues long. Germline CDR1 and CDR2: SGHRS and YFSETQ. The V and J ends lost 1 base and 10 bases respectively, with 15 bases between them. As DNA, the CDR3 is TGCGCCAGCAGCTTGAAGGTCAGGGGATCCTCACCCCTCCACTTT. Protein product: CASSLKVRGSSPLHF. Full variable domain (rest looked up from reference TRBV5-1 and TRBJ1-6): KAGVTQTPRYLIKTRGQQVTLSCSPISGHRSVSWYQQTPGQGLQFLFEYFSETQRNKGNFPGRFSGRQFSNSRSEMNVSTLELGDSALYLCASSLKVRGSSPLHFGNGTRLTVT.

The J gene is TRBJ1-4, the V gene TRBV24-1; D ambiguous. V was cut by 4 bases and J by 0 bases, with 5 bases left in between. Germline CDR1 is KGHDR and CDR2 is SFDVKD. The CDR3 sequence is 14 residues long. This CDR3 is CATSESATNEKLFF. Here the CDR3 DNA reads TGTGCCACCAGTGAGTCCGCAACTAATGAAAAACTGTTTTTT.

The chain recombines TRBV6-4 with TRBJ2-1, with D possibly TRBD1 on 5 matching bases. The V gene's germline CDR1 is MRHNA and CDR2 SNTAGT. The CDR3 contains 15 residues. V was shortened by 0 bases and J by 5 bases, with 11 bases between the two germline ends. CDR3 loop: CASSDSPGFNNEQFF. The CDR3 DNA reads TGTGCCAGCAGTGACTCGCCAGGGTTTAACAATGAGCAGTTCTTC.

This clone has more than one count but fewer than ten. CDR3 DNA: TGTGCCACAGGTAGCGGGGCTAGCACAGATACGCAGTATTTT. This translates into CATGSGASTDTQYF. The chain employs TRBV9 and TRBJ2-3; 8 bases are shared with TRBD2. This CDR3 is built from 14 residues. Trimming took 9 bases from V and 0 from J; bases not matched to a gene: 6. CDR1 SGDLS and CDR2 YYNGEE come from the germline V gene.

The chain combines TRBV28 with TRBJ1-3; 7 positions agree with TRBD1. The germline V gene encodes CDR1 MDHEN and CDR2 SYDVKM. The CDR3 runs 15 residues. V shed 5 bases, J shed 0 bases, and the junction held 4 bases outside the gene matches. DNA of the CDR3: TGTGCCAGCAGTCCCGGGGACAGCTCTGGAAACACCATATATTTT. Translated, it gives CASSPGDSSGNTIYF.

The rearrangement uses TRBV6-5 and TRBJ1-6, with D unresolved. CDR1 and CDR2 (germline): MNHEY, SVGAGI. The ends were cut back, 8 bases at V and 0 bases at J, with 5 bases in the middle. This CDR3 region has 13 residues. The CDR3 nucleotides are TGTGCCAGCGCGGACTCCTATAATTCACCCCTCCACTTT. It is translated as CASADSYNSPLHF.

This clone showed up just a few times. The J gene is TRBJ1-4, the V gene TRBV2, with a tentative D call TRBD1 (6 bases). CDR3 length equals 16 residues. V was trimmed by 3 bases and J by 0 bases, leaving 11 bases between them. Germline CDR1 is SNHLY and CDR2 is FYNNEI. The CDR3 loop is CASSDTGIPTNEKLFF. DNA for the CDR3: TGTGCCAGCAGTGATACAGGGATTCCAACTAATGAAAAACTGTTTTTT.

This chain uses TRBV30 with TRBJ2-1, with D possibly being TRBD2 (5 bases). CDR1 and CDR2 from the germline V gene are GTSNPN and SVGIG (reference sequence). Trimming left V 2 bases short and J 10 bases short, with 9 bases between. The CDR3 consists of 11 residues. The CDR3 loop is CAWSPRLEQFF. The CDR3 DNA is TGTGCCTGGAGTCCCCGACTAGAGCAGTTCTTC.

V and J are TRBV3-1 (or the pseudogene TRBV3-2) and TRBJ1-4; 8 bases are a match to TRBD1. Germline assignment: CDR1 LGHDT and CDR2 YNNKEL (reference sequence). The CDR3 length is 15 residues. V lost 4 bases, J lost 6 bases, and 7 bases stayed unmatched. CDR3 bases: TGTGCCAGCAGCCTTGGACAGGGAATGGATGAAAAACTGTTTTTT. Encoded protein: CASSLGQGMDEKLFF.

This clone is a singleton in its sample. CDR3 DNA sequence: TGTGCCAGCTCATCATTAACTACAGGGTCCAATCAGCCCCAGCATTTT. This sequence encodes CASSSLTTGSNQPQHF. V and J are TRBV18 and TRBJ1-5; D may be TRBD1 (6 bases). Germline CDR1 is KGHSH and CDR2 is LQKENI. V was pared by 5 bases and J by 3 bases, with 17 bases between. The CDR3 is 16 amino acids.

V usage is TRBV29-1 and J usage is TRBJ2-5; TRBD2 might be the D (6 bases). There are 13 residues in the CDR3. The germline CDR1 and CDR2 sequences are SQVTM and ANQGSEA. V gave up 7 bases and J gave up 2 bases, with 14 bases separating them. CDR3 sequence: CSALRDFQETQYF. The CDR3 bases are TGCAGCGCCCTTAGGGACTTTCAAGAGACCCAGTACTTC.

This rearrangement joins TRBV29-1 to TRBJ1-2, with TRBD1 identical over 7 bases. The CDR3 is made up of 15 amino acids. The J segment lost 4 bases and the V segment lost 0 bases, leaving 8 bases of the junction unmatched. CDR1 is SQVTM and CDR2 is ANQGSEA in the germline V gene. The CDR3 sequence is CSVEDRTGPLYGYTF. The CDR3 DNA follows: TGCAGCGTTGAAGATCGGACAGGCCCTCTCTATGGCTACACCTTC.

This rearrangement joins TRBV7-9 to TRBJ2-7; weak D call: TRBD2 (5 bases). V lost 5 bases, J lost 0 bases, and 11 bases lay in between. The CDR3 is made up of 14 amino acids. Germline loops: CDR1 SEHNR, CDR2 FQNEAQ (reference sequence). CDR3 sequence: CASSLRDNSYEQYF. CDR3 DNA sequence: TGTGCCAGCAGCCTCCGGGATAACTCCTACGAGCAGTACTTC.

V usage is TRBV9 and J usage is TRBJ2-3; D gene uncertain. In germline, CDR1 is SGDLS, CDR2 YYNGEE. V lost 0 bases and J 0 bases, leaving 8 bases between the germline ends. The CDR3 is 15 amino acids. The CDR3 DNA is TGTGCCAGCAGCGTAGGTCTAGGAAGCACAGATACGCAGTATTTT. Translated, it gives CASSVGLGSTDTQYF.

CDR3 sequence: CAIRGTGGQETQYF. The CDR3 nucleotides are TGTGCCATCAGGGGGACAGGGGGCCAAGAGACCCAGTACTTC. The chain carries TRBV10-3 and TRBJ2-5; 11 nucleotides agree with TRBD1. V trimming: 6 bases; J trimming: 1 base; junction bases outside the gene matches: 1. Germline assignment: CDR1 ENHRY and CDR2 SYGVKD. This CDR3 is 14 amino acids long.

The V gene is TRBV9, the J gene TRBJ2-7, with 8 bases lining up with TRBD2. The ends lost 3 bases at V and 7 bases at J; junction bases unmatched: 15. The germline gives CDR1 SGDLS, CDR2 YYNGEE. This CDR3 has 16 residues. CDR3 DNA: TGTGCCAGCAGCGAGACCCCCAGCGGGAGCTCTCGTGAGCAGTACTTC. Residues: CASSETPSGSSREQYF. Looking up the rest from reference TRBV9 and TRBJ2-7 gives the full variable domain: DSGVTQTPKHLITATGQRVTLRCSPRSGDLSVYWYQQSLDQGLQFLIQYYNGEERAKGNILERFSAQQFPDLHSELNLSSLELGDSALYFCASSETPSGSSREQYFGPGTRLTVT.